These T cell receptor beta chains were read from a single sample in a study of cytomegalovirus exposure and HLA in healthy donors. Using immunoSEQ multiplex PCR, the repertoire was profiled, and TCRdb retains in-frame clones only, with some absent. The data hold about 120,000 clones, with 65% to 80% observed a single time. The sequenced sample consisted of PBMCs. Receptor source: a woman aged 35 to 49 in good health and CMV-seropositive. Each CDR3 is given without its conserved first and last residue. Each record gives: J gene, V gene, CDR3 protein.

>TRBJ2-7|TRBV5-1
ASSLALGPGISYEQY
>TRBJ2-2|TRBV28
ASSLGTTNTGELF
>TRBJ1-2|TRBV5-1
ASSLDRVVGYT
>TRBJ1-1|TRBV30
AWHREGTEAF
>TRBJ1-2|TRBV30
AWSGGGGYT
>TRBJ2-3|TRBV5-1
ASSPLFGTTDTQY
>TRBJ1-1|TRBV6-5
ASRNFRGKDTEAF
>TRBJ2-5|TRBV27
ASSSVRGSEETQY
>TRBJ2-1|TRBV29-1
SVGLGGPNNEQF
>TRBJ1-1|TRBV29-1
SAQGQMNTEAF
>TRBJ1-1|TRBV27
AAGPGGGNTEAF
>TRBJ2-3|TRBV7-2
ASSLVGDRAFADTQY
>TRBJ2-2|TRBV6-1
ASSRTSGGTGELF
>TRBJ1-5|TRBV4-1
ASSQDRGIHQPQH
>TRBJ1-2|TRBV4-3
ASSQEAGSANYGYT
>TRBJ1-1|TRBV12-5
ASGLVPGETEAF
>TRBJ1-4|TRBV30
AAGPGTAVEKLF
>TRBJ1-1|TRBV19
ASRVPGFSPEAF
>TRBJ2-1|TRBV5-1
ASSPSGVNEQF
>TRBJ2-7|TRBV5-1
ASSLFVGGGAQNEQY
>TRBJ2-1|TRBV7-8
ASSPTGTSRYEQF
>TRBJ2-2|TRBV14
ASSQAGGSTGELF
>TRBJ1-4|TRBV19
ASKFGGAGEKLF
>TRBJ2-7|TRBV5-8
ASSLDRAV
>TRBJ2-4|TRBV19
ASMVGTPGGNIQY
>TRBJ2-7|TRBV29-1
SVGDFTYEQY
>TRBJ2-2|TRBV7-9
ASSHRDREAGELF
>TRBJ1-2|TRBV25-1
ASSEYTPGEQSYGYT
>TRBJ1-3|TRBV6-1
ASMLSSGNTIY
>TRBJ1-2|TRBV7-9
ASSHALGSEGYT
>TRBJ1-2|TRBV29-1
SVRGENYGYT
>TRBJ2-7|TRBV10-3
AIKAGQGTYEQY
>TRBJ2-5|TRBV5-4
ASSLGTSGQETQY
>TRBJ1-5|TRBV7-2
AGSSQGLYSNQPQH
>TRBJ2-2|TRBV5-4
ASSSQGREDGELF
>TRBJ1-5|TRBV28
ASSNTGIGQPQH
>TRBJ2-2|TRBV30
AWSRGGSGELF
>TRBJ1-1|TRBV21-1
ASSLRDRGGTEAF
>TRBJ2-5|TRBV4-2
ASSQVQPGQGTQY
>TRBJ1-5|TRBV28
ASSLGQGSNQPQH
>TRBJ2-7|TRBV30
AWSVGDLAGGFYEQY
>TRBJ2-7|TRBV19
ASSPGGPLNEQY